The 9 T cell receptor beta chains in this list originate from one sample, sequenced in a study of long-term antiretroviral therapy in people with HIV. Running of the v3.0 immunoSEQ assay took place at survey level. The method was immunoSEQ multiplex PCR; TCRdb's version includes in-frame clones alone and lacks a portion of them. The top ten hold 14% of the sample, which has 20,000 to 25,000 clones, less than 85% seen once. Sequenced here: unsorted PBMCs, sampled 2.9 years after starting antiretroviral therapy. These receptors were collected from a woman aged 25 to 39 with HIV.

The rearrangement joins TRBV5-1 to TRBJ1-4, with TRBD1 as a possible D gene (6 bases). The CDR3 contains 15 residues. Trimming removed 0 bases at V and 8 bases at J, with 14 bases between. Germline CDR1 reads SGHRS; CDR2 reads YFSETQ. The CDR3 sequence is CASSLALGQGEKLFF. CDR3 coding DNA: TGCGCCAGCAGCTTGGCCTTAGGGCAGGGGGAAAAACTGTTTTTT.

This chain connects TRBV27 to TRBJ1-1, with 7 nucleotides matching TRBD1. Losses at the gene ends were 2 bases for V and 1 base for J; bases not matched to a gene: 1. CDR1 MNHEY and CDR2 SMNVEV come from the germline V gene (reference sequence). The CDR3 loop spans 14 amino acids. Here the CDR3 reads CASSLGDRNTEAFF. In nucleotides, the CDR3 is TGTGCCAGCAGTTTAGGGGACAGGAACACTGAAGCTTTCTTT.

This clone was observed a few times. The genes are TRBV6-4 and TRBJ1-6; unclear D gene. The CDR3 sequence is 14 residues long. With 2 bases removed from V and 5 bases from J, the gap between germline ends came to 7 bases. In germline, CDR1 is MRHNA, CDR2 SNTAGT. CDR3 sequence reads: CASSDGTDNSPLHF. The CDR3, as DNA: TGTGCCAGCAGTGACGGAACTGATAATTCACCCCTCCACTTT.

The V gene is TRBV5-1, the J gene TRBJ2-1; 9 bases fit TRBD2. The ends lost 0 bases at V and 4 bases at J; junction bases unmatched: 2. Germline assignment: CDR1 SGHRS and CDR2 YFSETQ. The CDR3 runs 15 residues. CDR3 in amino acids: CASSLGLAVYNEQFF. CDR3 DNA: TGCGCCAGCAGCTTGGGACTAGCGGTTTACAATGAGCAGTTCTTC.

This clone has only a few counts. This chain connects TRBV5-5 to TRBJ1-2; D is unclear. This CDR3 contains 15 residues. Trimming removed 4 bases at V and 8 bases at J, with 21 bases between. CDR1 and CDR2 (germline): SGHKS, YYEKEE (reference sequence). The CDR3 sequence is CASSDDGNSGRGYTF. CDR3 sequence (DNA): TGTGCCAGCAGCGACGACGGGAACAGCGGGAGAGGCTACACCTTC.

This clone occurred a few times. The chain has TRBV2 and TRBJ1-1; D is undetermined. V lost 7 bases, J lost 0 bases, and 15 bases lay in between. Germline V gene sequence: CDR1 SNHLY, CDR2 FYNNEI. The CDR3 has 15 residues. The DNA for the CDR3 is TGTGCCAGCATCGCATCGCAGGTTATGAACACTGAAGCTTTCTTT. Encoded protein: CASIASQVMNTEAFF. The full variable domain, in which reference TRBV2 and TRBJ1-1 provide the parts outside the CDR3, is EPEVTQTPSHQVTQMGQEVILRCVPISNHLYFYWYRQILGQKVEFLVSFYNNEISEKSEIFDDQFSVERPDGSNFTLKIRSTKLEDSAMYFCASIASQVMNTEAFFGQGTRLTVV.

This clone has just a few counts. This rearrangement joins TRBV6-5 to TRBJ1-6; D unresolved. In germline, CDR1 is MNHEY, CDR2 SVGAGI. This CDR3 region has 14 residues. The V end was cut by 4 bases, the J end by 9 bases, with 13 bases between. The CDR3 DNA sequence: TGTGCCAGCAGTTGGTCCGCGGGTGGTTCACCCCTCCACTTT. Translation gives CASSWSAGGSPLHF.

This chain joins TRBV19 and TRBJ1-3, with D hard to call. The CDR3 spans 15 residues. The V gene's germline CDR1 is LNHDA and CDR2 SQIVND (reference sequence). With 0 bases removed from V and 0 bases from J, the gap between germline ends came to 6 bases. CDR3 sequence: CASSIDLYSGNTIYF. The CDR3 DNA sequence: TGTGCCAGTAGTATAGACCTTTACTCTGGAAACACCATATATTTT.

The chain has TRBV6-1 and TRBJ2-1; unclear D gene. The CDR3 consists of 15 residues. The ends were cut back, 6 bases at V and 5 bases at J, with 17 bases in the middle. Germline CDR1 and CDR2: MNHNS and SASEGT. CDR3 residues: CASSGVKWYHNEQFF. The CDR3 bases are TGTGCCAGCAGCGGTGTCAAGTGGTATCACAATGAGCAGTTCTTC.